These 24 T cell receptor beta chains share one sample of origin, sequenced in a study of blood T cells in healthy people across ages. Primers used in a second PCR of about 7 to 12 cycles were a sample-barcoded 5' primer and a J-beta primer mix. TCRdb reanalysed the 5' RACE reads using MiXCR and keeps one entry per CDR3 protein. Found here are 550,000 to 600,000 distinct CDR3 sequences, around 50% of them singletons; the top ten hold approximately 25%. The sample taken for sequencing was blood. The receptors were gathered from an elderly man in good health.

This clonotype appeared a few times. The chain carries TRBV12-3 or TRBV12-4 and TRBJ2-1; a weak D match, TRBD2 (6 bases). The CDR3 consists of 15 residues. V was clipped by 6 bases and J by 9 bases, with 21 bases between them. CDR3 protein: CASRNSNLGGGEQFF. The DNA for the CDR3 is TGTGCCAGCAGGAATAGCAACCTGGGAGGTGGTGAGCAGTTCTTC.

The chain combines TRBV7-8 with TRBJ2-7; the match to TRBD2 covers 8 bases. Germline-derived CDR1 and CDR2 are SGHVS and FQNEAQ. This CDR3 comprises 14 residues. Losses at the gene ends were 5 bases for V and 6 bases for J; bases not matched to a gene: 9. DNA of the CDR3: TGTGCCAGCAGCCCCCGGGGCGGGGGGCGCGAGCAGTACTTC. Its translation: CASSPRGGGREQYF.

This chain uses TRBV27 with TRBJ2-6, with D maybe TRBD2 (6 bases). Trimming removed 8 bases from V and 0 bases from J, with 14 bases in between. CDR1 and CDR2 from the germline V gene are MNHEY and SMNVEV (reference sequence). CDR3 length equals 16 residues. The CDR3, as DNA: TGTGCCAGCCGTGGGGGGTTGAGCTCTGGGGCCAACGTCCTGACTTTC. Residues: CASRGGLSSGANVLTF.

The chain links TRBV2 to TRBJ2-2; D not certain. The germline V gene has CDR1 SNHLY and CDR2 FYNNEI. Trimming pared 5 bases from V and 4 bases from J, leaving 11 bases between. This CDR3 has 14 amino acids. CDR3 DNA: TGTGCCAGCAGTATAGACCGGATCACCGGGGAGCTGTTTTTT. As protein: CASSIDRITGELFF.

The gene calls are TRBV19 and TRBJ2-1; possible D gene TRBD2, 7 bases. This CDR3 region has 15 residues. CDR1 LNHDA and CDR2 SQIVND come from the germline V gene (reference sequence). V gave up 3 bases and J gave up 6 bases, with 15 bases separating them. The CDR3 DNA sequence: TGTGCCAGTAGTATTTTGGGGGGGCGAGTCAATGAGCAGTTCTTC. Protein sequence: CASSILGGRVNEQFF.

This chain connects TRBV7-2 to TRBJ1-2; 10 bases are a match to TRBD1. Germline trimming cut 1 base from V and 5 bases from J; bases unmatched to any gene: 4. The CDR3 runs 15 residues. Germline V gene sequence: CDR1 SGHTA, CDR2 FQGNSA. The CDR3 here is CASSLVDRGLYGYTF. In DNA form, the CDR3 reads TGTGCCAGCAGCTTAGTCGACAGGGGGCTGTATGGCTACACCTTC.

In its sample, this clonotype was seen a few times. CDR3 sequence: CASRNGGSGPYEQYF. The CDR3, as DNA: TGTGCCAGCAGGAACGGTGGGAGTGGGCCCTACGAGCAGTACTTC. The V gene is TRBV6-2 or TRBV6-3, the J gene TRBJ2-7; maybe TRBD2 (5 bases). V was shortened by 6 bases and J by 2 bases, with 17 bases between the two germline ends. Germline V lookup: CDR1 MNHEY, CDR2 SVGEGT. The CDR3 totals 15 residues.

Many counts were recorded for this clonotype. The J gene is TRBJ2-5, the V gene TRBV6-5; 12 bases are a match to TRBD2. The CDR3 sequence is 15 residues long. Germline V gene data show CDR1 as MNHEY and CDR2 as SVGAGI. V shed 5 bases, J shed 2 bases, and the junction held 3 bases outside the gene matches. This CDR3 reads CASSPLAGGQETQYF. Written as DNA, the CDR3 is TGTGCCAGCAGTCCACTAGCGGGAGGTCAAGAGACCCAGTACTTC.

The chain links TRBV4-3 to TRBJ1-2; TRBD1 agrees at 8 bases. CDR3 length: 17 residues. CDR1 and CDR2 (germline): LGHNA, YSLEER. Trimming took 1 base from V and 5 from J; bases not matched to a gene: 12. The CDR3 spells CASSQGAGQGGTYGYTF. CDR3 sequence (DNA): TGCGCCAGCAGCCAAGGGGCCGGACAGGGAGGCACTTATGGCTACACCTTC.

The CDR3: CASSPTGWRLYGYTF. The CDR3 region has the DNA TGTGCCAGCAGTCCGACGGGCTGGAGGTTGTATGGCTACACCTTC. The chain couples TRBV6-5 to TRBJ1-2; D is ambiguous. Trimming pared 5 bases from V and 5 bases from J, leaving 18 bases between. In germline, CDR1 is MNHEY, CDR2 SVGAGI. The CDR3 contains 15 residues.

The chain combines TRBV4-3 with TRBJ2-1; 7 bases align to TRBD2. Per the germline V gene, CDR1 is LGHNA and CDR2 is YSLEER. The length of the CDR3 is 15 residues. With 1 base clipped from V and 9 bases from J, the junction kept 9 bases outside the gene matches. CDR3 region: CASSQGGGWEGEQFF. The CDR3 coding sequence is TGCGCCAGCAGCCAAGGAGGTGGTTGGGAGGGTGAGCAGTTCTTC.

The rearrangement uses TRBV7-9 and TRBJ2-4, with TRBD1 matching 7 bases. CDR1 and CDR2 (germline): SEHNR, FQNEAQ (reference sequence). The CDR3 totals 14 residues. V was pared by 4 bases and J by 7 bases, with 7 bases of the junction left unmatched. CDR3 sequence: CASSSRQGWNIQYF. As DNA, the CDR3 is TGTGCCAGCAGCTCCCGACAGGGTTGGAACATTCAGTACTTC.

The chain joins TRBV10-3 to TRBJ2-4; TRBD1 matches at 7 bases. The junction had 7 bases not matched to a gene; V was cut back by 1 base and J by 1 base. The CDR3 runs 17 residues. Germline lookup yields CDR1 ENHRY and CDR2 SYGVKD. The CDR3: CAISEFTGVEAKNIQYF. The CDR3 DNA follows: TGTGCCATCAGTGAGTTTACAGGGGTGGAGGCCAAAAACATTCAGTACTTC.

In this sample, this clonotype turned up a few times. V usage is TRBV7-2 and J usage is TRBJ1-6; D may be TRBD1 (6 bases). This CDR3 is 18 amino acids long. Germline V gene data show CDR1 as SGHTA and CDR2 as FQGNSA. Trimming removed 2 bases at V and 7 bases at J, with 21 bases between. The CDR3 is CASSLRPRLGGFNSPLHF. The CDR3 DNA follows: TGTGCCAGCAGCTTAAGGCCCAGATTAGGGGGATTCAATTCACCCCTCCACTTT. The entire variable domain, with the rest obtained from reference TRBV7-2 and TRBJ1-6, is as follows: GAGVSQSPSNKVTEKGKDVELRCDPISGHTALYWYRQSLGQGLEFLIYFQGNSAPDKSGLPSDRFSAERTGGSVSTLTIQRTQQEDSAVYLCASSLRPRLGGFNSPLHFGNGTRLTVT.

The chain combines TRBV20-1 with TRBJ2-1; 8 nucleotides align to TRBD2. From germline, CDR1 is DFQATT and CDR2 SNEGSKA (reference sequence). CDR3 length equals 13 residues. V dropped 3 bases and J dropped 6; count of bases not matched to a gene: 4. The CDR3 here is CSARERGSNEQFF. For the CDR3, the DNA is TGCAGTGCTAGGGAGCGGGGGAGCAATGAGCAGTTCTTC.

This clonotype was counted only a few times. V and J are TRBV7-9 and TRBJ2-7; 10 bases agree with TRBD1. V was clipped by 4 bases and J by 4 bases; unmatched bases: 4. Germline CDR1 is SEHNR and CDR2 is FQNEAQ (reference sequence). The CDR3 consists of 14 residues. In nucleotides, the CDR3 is TGTGCCAGCAGCTGGGACAGGGGCGTTTACGAGCAGTACTTC. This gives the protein CASSWDRGVYEQYF. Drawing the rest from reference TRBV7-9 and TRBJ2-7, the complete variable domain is DTGVSQNPRHKITKRGQNVTFRCDPISEHNRLYWYRQTLGQGPEFLTYFQNEAQLEKSRLLSDRFSAERPKGSFSTLEIQRTEQGDSAMYLCASSWDRGVYEQYFGPGTRLTVT.

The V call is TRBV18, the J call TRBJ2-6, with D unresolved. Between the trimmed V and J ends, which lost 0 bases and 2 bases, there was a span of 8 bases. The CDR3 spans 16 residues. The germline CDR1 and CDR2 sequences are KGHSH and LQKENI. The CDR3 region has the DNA TGTGCCAGCTCACCACCGGTGCGCCCTGGGGCCAACGTCCTGACTTTC. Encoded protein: CASSPPVRPGANVLTF.

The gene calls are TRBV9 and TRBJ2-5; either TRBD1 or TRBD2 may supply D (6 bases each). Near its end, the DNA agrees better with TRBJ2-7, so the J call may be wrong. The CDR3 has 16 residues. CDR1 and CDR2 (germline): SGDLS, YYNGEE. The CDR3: CASSVGTGGDTYEQYF. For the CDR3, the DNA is TGTGCCAGCAGCGTAGGGACCGGGGGCGATACCTACGAGCAGTACTTC.

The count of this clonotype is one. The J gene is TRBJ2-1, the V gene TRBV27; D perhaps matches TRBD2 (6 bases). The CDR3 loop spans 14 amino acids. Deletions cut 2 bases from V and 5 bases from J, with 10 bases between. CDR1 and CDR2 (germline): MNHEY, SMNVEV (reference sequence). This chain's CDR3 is CASSLPGLNNEQFF. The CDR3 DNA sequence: TGTGCCAGCAGTTTACCGGGACTCAACAATGAGCAGTTCTTC.

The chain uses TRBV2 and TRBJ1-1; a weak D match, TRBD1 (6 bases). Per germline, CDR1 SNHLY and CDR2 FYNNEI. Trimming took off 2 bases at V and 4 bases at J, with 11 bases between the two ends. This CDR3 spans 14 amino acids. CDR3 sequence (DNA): TGTGCCAGCAGTGAACAGGGGAGTAGCACTGAAGCTTTCTTT. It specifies CASSEQGSSTEAFF.

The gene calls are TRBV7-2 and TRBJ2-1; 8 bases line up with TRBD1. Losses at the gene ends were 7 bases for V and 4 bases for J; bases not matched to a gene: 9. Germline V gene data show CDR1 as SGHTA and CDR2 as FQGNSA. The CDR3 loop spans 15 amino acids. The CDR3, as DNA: TGTGCCAGCACCCCGAGGGACAGGAATTACAATGAGCAGTTCTTC. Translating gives CASTPRDRNYNEQFF.

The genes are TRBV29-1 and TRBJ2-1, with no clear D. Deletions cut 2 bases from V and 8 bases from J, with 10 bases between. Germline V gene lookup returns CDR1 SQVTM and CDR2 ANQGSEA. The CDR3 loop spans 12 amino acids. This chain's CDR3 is CSVEWVSDEQFF. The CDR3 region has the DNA TGCAGCGTTGAATGGGTTTCCGATGAGCAGTTCTTC.

CDR3 residues: CASQSGTGVTQYF. The CDR3 region has the DNA TGTGCCAGCCAATCCGGGACAGGGGTGACCCAGTACTTC. This sequence joins TRBV7-9 and TRBJ2-5, with 10 positions matching TRBD1. CDR1 is SEHNR, CDR2 FQNEAQ, per germline (reference sequence). The ends lost 8 bases at V and 7 bases at J; junction bases unmatched: 7. The CDR3 totals 13 residues.

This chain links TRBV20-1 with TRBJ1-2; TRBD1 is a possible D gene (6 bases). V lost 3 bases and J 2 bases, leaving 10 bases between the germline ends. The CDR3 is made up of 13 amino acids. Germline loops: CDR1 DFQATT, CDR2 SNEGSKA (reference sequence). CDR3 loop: CSASPRGNYGYTF. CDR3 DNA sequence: TGCAGTGCTAGCCCGAGGGGGAACTATGGCTACACCTTC.